Shown below are 10 T cell receptor beta chains from a single sample sequenced in a study of molecular identifiers for immune sequencing clone quantification. MiXCR was run by TCRdb on the PCR reads, yielding one entry per CDR3 protein. Among over 85,000 distinct CDR3 sequences listed, around 27% were seen once. The sequencing input was naive CD8+ T cells from blood, with Jurkat cell RNA spiked in. As to subset: FACS-sorted CD8+CD4-CCR7+CD45RA+ naive T cells. The receptors were gathered from a human donor in good health. Some libraries in this study had Jurkat cell RNA spiked in.

The chain is built from TRBV3-1 and TRBJ2-3; D is possibly TRBD1 (6 bases). V was trimmed by 8 bases and J by 13 bases, leaving 25 bases between them. There are 14 residues in the CDR3. Germline CDR1 and CDR2: LGHDT and YNNKEL (reference sequence). This chain's CDR3 is CASQDPNTGNTEYF. The CDR3 nucleotides are TGTGCCAGCCAGGACCCAAATACAGGGAATACAGAGTATTTT.

As to this clonotype: A read error may be the cause here, since a much bigger clone is one base away. The rearrangement uses TRBV12-3 or TRBV12-4 and TRBJ1-1, with 7 bases lining up with TRBD1. The CDR3 sequence is 11 residues long. V dropped 11 bases and J dropped 11; count of bases not matched to a gene: 11. The CDR3 loop is CAGTSTGTAFF. DNA of the CDR3: TGTGCCGGCACCTCGACAGGGACGGCTTTCTTT.

Turning to this clonotype: This may arise from a read error, as a much more abundant clone is one base away. The chain is built from TRBV7-9 and TRBJ2-7; D possibly uses TRBD1 or TRBD2 (5 bases each). This CDR3 has 13 amino acids. CDR1 SEHNR and CDR2 FQNEAQ come from the germline V gene (reference sequence). In DNA, the CDR3 is TGTGCCAGCAGCCCCGTATTGGGACCCGAGCAGCACTTC. This gives the protein CASSPVLGPEQHF.

V gene TRBV4-3 combines with J gene TRBJ2-1; no clear D. The CDR3 sequence is 14 residues long. CDR1 is LGHNA, CDR2 YSLEER, per germline. V lost 2 bases and J lost 8, with 13 bases in between. This chain's CDR3 is CASSQLGSSDEQFF. The CDR3 DNA is TGCGCCAGCAGCCAATTGGGCTCCAGTGATGAGCAGTTCTTC.

The chain recombines TRBV11-3 with TRBJ1-1, with a tentative D call TRBD1 (6 bases). Germline V lookup: CDR1 SGHNT, CDR2 YENEEA. CDR3 length: 14 residues. V was trimmed by 5 bases and J by 5 bases, leaving 15 bases between them. The CDR3: CASSTGGGFTEAFF. CDR3 in DNA: TGTGCCAGCAGCACAGGAGGGGGATTTACTGAAGCTTTCTTT.

This clonotype was detected ten times or more. CDR3 amino acids: CASSYGSRTEAFF. The CDR3 DNA follows: TGTGCCAGCAGTTACGGCTCCAGAACTGAAGCTTTCTTT. The chain links TRBV6-5 to TRBJ1-1, with D unclear. Germline values: CDR1 MNHEY, CDR2 SVGAGI. Trimming removed 2 bases from V and 5 bases from J, with 9 bases in between. CDR3 size: 13 residues.

The V call is TRBV6-2 or TRBV6-3, the J call TRBJ1-5; possible D gene TRBD1, 6 bases. The CDR3 is 14 residues long. The germline V gene encodes CDR1 MNHEY and CDR2 SVGEGT. V was cut by 8 bases and J by 2 bases, with 13 bases left in between. The CDR3 region is CASHTHRGNQPQHF. In nucleotides, the CDR3 is TGTGCCAGCCATACACACAGGGGCAATCAGCCCCAGCATTTT.

This clonotype was observed many times. The genes are TRBV9 and TRBJ2-2; D remains ambiguous. Germline V gene lookup returns CDR1 SGDLS and CDR2 YYNGEE. V dropped 0 bases and J dropped 8 bases, with 8 bases sitting between them. The CDR3 consists of 13 residues. CDR3 in amino acids: CASSVGVSGELFF. CDR3 nucleotide sequence: TGTGCCAGCAGCGTAGGTGTATCGGGGGAGCTGTTTTTT.

This clonotype was seen repeatedly, ten times or more. V gene TRBV13 combines with J gene TRBJ2-7; 8 bases line up with TRBD2. V lost 4 bases to trimming and J lost 0 bases; unmatched junction nucleotides: 2. CDR3 length: 14 amino acids. Germline values: CDR1 PRHDT, CDR2 FYEKMQ (reference sequence). CDR3: CASSSGTSSYEQYF. CDR3 nucleotide sequence: TGTGCCAGCAGCTCCGGGACTAGCTCCTACGAGCAGTACTTC.

The chain recombines TRBV12-3 or TRBV12-4 with TRBJ2-5; a weak D match, TRBD1 (6 bases). V was cut by 5 bases and J by 2 bases, with 12 bases left in between. There are 14 residues in the CDR3. The CDR3 DNA follows: TGTGCCAGCAGTCCAACGGACAGTCAAGAGACCCAGTACTTC. This codes for CASSPTDSQETQYF.